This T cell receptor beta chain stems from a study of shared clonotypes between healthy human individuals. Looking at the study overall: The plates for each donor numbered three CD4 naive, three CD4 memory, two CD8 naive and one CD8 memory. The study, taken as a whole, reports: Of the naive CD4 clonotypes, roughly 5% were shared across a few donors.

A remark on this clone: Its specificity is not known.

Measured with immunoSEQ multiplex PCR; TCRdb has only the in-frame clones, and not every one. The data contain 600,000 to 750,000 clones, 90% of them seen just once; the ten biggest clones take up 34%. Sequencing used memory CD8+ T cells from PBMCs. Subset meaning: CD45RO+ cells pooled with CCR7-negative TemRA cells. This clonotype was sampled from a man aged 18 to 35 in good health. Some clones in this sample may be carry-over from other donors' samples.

CDR3: CASSLNGILNTEAFF. Here the CDR3 DNA reads TGTGCCAGCAGCTTAAACGGGATCCTTAACACTGAAGCTTTCTTT. J is TRBJ1-1 and V is TRBV7-3; D remains unclear. The V gene lost 1 base and the J gene lost 2 bases, with 11 bases spanning the gap. Germline lookup yields CDR1 SGHTA and CDR2 FQGTGA. The CDR3 extends over 15 amino acids.